The clone carrying this T cell receptor beta chain has only a few counts. Its antigen is currently unknown. The record originates from a study of beta chain features in type 1 diabetes. Reverse transcribing all isolated RNA meant expressed TCRB transcripts were sequenced. Generated by immunoSEQ multiplex PCR, the TCRdb table keeps only in-frame clones and is missing some. This table has some 700,000 clones, around an eighth appearing once. Regarding the study as a whole: Moderate yet significant TCRB CDR3 shortening was seen in Type 1 diabetes patients in all four CD4+ subsets. Across patients, naive, central memory and Treg TCRB repertoires exhibited apparently greater similarity than was observed across healthy donors.

V lost 0 bases and J lost 2, with 10 bases in between. This CDR3 has 15 residues. Germline V gives CDR1 SGDLS, CDR2 YYNGEE. The chain is built from TRBV9 and TRBJ2-3; the D gene is possibly TRBD2 (5 bases). Sequencing was carried out using naive CD4+ T cells from blood. The clonotype comes from a man aged 18-30 years with type 1 diabetes. CDR3 loop: CASSVGGWATDTQYF. For the CDR3, the DNA is TGTGCCAGCAGCGTAGGAGGGTGGGCCACAGATACGCAGTATTTT.